The 7 T cell receptor beta chains listed next were all sequenced from one sample in a study of cytomegalovirus exposure and HLA in healthy donors. PCR involved 60 Vbeta and 13 Jbeta primers. This table comes from immunoSEQ multiplex PCR, and its TCRdb copy is limited to in-frame clones, with some not included. This sample has about 130,000 clones, with approximately 82% found just once. The sequencing input was PBMCs. The receptors come from a middle-aged man in good health and CMV-seronegative.

This chain uses TRBV30 with TRBJ1-2; no definite D call. V was shortened by 1 base and J by 8 bases, with 11 bases between the two germline ends. The germline gives CDR1 GTSNPN, CDR2 SVGIG (reference sequence). The CDR3 totals 12 residues. In DNA form, the CDR3 reads TGTGCCTGGAGTGAATCAGGAGGCGGCTACACCTTC. The encoded protein is CAWSESGGGYTF.

This rearrangement joins TRBV4-1 to TRBJ2-7, with D possibly being TRBD1 (5 bases). This CDR3 region has 15 residues. Trimming shortened V by 0 bases and J by 4 bases, and 13 bases separated the two germline ends. The germline V gene has CDR1 MGHRA and CDR2 YSYEKL. CDR3 bases: TGCGCCAGCAGCCAAGATGGGGCAGGGCAGTACGAGCAGTACTTC. It is translated as CASSQDGAGQYEQYF.

This clone was observed a handful of times. V gene TRBV19 combines with J gene TRBJ2-3; a possible D gene is TRBD1 (7 bases). The V gene's germline CDR1 is LNHDA and CDR2 SQIVND (reference sequence). V was cut by 5 bases and J by 5 bases, with 14 bases left in between. CDR3 length: 14 residues. The CDR3 coding sequence is TGTGCCAGTAGTCTGAGGGGGCGGGAAGATACGCAGTATTTT. Protein sequence: CASSLRGREDTQYF.

This chain uses TRBV4-1 with TRBJ1-2; D possibly corresponds to TRBD1 (6 bases). The V end lost 1 base, the J end lost 3 bases, and 33 bases lay between the germline ends. There are 22 residues in the CDR3. Germline CDR1 and CDR2: MGHRA and YSYEKL. The CDR3 nucleotides are TGCGCCAGCAGCCAAGTCCGCCAAACTTCCCGGGACATTACCGGTCAGGACTATGGCTACACCTTC. It encodes CASSQVRQTSRDITGQDYGYTF.

In the case of this clone: The junction and the germline gene differ at one end; a read error may be behind it. The chain is built from TRBV7-9 and TRBJ1-1, with a weak D call TRBD1 (5 bases). The CDR3 has 14 amino acids. The germline V gene has CDR1 SEHNR and CDR2 FQNEAQ (reference sequence). The CDR3 sequence: CASSQGVGDDEAFF. The CDR3 DNA reads as TGCGCCAGCAGCCAAGGGGTAGGGGATGATGAAGCTTTCTTT.

This clone was picked up one time. V gene TRBV5-4 combines with J gene TRBJ1-2; D gene ambiguous. V gave up 5 bases and J gave up 5 bases, with 7 bases separating them. Per germline, CDR1 SGHNT and CDR2 YYREEE (reference sequence). This CDR3 comprises 11 residues. This chain's CDR3 is CASRGDYGYTF. CDR3 nucleotides: TGTGCCAGCAGGGGAGATTATGGCTACACCTTC.

The J gene is TRBJ1-5, the V gene TRBV9, with D possibly TRBD1 on 5 matching bases. The length of the CDR3 is 17 residues. Germline CDR1 SGDLS, CDR2 YYNGEE. V gave up 0 bases and J gave up 1 base, with 14 bases separating them. Here the CDR3 DNA reads TGTGCCAGCAGCGTAGCTCGCGTGGAGGGGAGCAATCAGCCCCAGCATTTT. Its translation is CASSVARVEGSNQPQHF.